The rows below give T cell receptor beta chains drawn from one sample of a study of blood T cell repertoires in COVID-19. Sequenced by immunoSEQ multiplex PCR; TCRdb stores in-frame clones only, minus some. The repertoire holds fewer than 130,000 clones, less than 85% seen once, with 3.8% in the top ten. The sample comprised peripheral blood. The receptors were sampled from a woman of 80 years or more with acute or convalescent COVID-19. Both conserved end residues are part of each CDR3. D genes are given only for firm matches. Clone size is stated in some rows and not others, as once, few, many or a class when expanded.

D gene	CDR3 length	J gene	V gene	clone size	CDR3 protein	CDR3 DNA
TRBD1	14	TRBJ2-7	TRBV13	NA	CATRRWGQGLKQYF	TGTGCCACCAGGCGTTGGGGACAGGGCCTCAAGCAGTACTTC
NA	15	TRBJ1-1	TRBV2	NA	CASSLPQPVNTEAFF	TGTGCCAGCAGTTTACCTCAACCAGTGAACACTGAAGCTTTCTTT
NA	13	TRBJ2-3	TRBV5-8	NA	CASSPRGADTQYF	TGTGCCAGCAGCCCCCGCGGCGCAGATACGCAGTATTTT
NA	14	TRBJ1-5	TRBV14	NA	CASSQNRDSKPQHF	TGTGCCAGCAGCCAGAACAGGGATTCTAAGCCCCAGCATTTT
TRBD1	14	TRBJ1-2	TRBV6-5	once	CASSYSDRLGGYTF	TGTGCCAGCAGTTACTCGGACAGGCTGGGCGGCTACACCTTC
NA	15	TRBJ2-1	TRBV11-3	NA	CASGERSSSYNEQFF	TGTGCCAGCGGGGAGCGGTCCAGCTCCTACAATGAGCAGTTCTTC
TRBD1	15	TRBJ2-1	TRBV18	NA	CASSRGQGAYNEQFF	TGTGCCAGCTCACGAGGACAGGGGGCGTACAATGAGCAGTTCTTC
TRBD1	15	TRBJ2-2	TRBV5-1	NA	CASSEGQGAGGELFF	TGCGCCAGCAGCGAGGGACAGGGGGCCGGCGGGGAGCTGTTTTTT
NA	16	TRBJ1-1	TRBV4-2	many	CASSQDGTDSNTEAFF	TGTGCCAGCAGCCAAGATGGAACAGATTCGAACACTGAAGCTTTCTTT
TRBD2	16	TRBJ2-3	TRBV18	NA	CASSWGLADSTDTQYF	TGTGCCAGCTCATGGGGACTAGCGGACAGCACAGATACGCAGTATTTT
NA	14	TRBJ1-2	TRBV3-1/TRBV3-2	NA	CASSQELAVPGYTF	TGTGCCAGCAGCCAAGAGTTGGCAGTACCTGGCTACACCTTC
TRBD1	13	TRBJ2-7	TRBV19	once	CAVRQGASYEQYF	TGTGCTGTTCGACAGGGGGCCTCCTACGAGCAGTACTTC
TRBD2	15	TRBJ2-2	TRBV7-9	NA	CASSQGLAGTGELFF	TGTGCCAGCAGCCAGGGACTAGCGGGTACCGGGGAGCTGTTTTTT
NA	14	TRBJ1-4	TRBV30	NA	CAWNVRGFGEKLFF	TGTGCCTGGAATGTACGGGGATTCGGCGAAAAACTGTTTTTT
TRBD1	12	TRBJ1-1	TRBV12-3/TRBV12-4	NA	CALSGTGSEAFF	TGTGCCCTTTCCGGGACAGGGTCTGAAGCTTTCTTT
NA	15	TRBJ1-2	TRBV6-5	NA	CASSYSRRDISGYTF	TGTGCCAGCAGTTACTCCCGCCGGGACATCTCTGGCTACACCTTC
NA	15	TRBJ2-4	TRBV3-1/TRBV3-2	NA	CASSQGRGWQNIQYF	TGTGCCAGCAGCCAAGGGAGGGGATGGCAAAACATTCAGTACTTC
NA	13	TRBJ2-5	TRBV3-1/TRBV3-2	few	CASSPMGRETQYF	TGTGCCAGCAGCCCCATGGGGAGGGAGACCCAGTACTTC
NA	16	TRBJ1-1	TRBV21-1	once	CASSTETTEKLLEAFF	TGTGCCAGCAGCACCGAGACGACAGAGAAACTCCTTGAAGCTTTCTTT
NA	13	TRBJ2-7	TRBV6-5	NA	CASSRGEAYEQYF	TGTGCCAGCAGTCGGGGTGAGGCCTACGAGCAGTACTTC
TRBD1	13	TRBJ2-5	TRBV6-5	NA	CASSMTGEETQYF	TGTGCCAGCAGTATGACAGGGGAAGAGACCCAGTACTTC
TRBD2	15	TRBJ2-1	TRBV5-4	NA	CASSSGGVTYNEQFF	TGTGCCAGCAGTTCGGGGGGGGTGACCTACAATGAGCAGTTCTTC
TRBD1	13	TRBJ1-1	TRBV10-3	NA	CAIAGTENTEAFF	TGTGCCATCGCCGGGACAGAGAACACTGAAGCTTTCTTT
NA	13	TRBJ2-2	TRBV14	once	CASSQGTVGELFF	TGTGCCAGCAGCCAAGGGACAGTCGGGGAGCTGTTTTTT
NA	13	TRBJ1-2	TRBV7-9	NA	CASTPGQRNGYTF	TGTGCCAGCACCCCCGGACAGAGGAATGGCTACACCTTC
NA	14	TRBJ1-2	TRBV19	few	CASSIGGRSYGYTF	TGTGCCAGTAGTATCGGGGGGCGGTCCTATGGCTACACCTTC
TRBD1	15	TRBJ2-7	TRBV6-5	NA	CASIKLDRGHNEQYF	TGTGCCAGCATCAAATTGGACAGGGGACATAACGAGCAGTACTTC
TRBD2	17	TRBJ2-7	TRBV10-3	few	CAISTLKTGLGSDEQYF	TGTGCCATCAGTACCTTAAAGACGGGACTAGGTAGCGACGAGCAGTACTTC
NA	16	TRBJ2-3	TRBV9	NA	CASSVDWRGRGDTQYF	TGTGCCAGCAGCGTAGACTGGCGGGGACGAGGAGATACGCAGTATTTT
NA	14	TRBJ2-5	TRBV9	few	CASSVEWGGETQYF	TGTGCCAGCAGCGTAGAGTGGGGCGGAGAGACCCAGTACTTC
TRBD2	16	TRBJ2-1	TRBV3-1/TRBV3-2	NA	CASSQDPTSGINEQFF	TGTGCCAGCAGCCAAGATCCAACTAGCGGGATCAATGAGCAGTTCTTC
TRBD2	14	TRBJ2-5	TRBV5-1	NA	CASSVSGAQETQYF	TGCGCCAGCAGCGTTAGCGGGGCCCAAGAGACCCAGTACTTC